Listed here is a single TCR beta chain. Residents of about two dozen US areas, aged about 18 to 89 years, made up the participants. The sample originates from a study of blood T cell repertoires in COVID-19. The wider study: The United States, Italy and Spain supplied acute and convalescent COVID-19 samples. PBMCs, B-cell-depleted T cells, or T cells provided the cDNA or gDNA that made up the material.

Germline V CDR1 and CDR2: LNHDA, SQIVND (reference sequence). CDR3 size: 15 residues. V trimming: 4 bases; J trimming: 1 base; junction bases outside the gene matches: 6. Using immunoSEQ multiplex PCR, the repertoire was profiled, and TCRdb retains in-frame clones only, with some absent. The sample consists of about 280,000 clones, roughly 80% of them appearing once. This sequence joins TRBV19 and TRBJ1-1; 7 bases map to TRBD1. The clonotype was recovered from a man aged 35 to 55 who had been exposed to COVID-19. The sample comprised PBMCs or T cells enriched from blood (not recorded which). The CDR3 nucleotides read TGTGCCAGTAGTAATAGGGGGCTGGCGAACACTGAAGCTTTCTTT. Translated: CASSNRGLANTEAFF.